Listed below are T cell receptor beta chains from one sample, sequenced in a study of blood T cell repertoires in COVID-19. Repertoires were generated with immunoSEQ multiplex PCR, while TCRdb's copy carries only in-frame clones and drops some. This sample has 130,000 to 150,000 clones, with about 90% found just once. Material for sequencing was peripheral blood. Receptors originate from a man older than 75 with acute or convalescent COVID-19. Both conserved end residues are part of each CDR3. D genes are given only for firm matches. A clone size is listed for some rows: how often the clone was seen (once, few, many), or a class if it is expanded.

J gene | V gene | clone size | D gene | CDR3 DNA | CDR3 protein
TRBJ1-2 | TRBV5-1 | - | - | TGCGCCAGCAGCCCCCCCCTAGGAGATTATGGCTACACCTTC | CASSPPLGDYGYTF
TRBJ2-5 | TRBV3-1/TRBV3-2 | - | TRBD2 | TGTGCCAGCAGCCGGTCTTGGGGGGGGGTGCAAGAGACCCAGTACTTC | CASSRSWGGVQETQYF
TRBJ1-2 | TRBV2 | - | TRBD1 | TGTGCCAGCAGTGTGGCTGGGACAGGATACGGCTACACCTTC | CASSVAGTGYGYTF
TRBJ2-3 | TRBV2 | - | - | TGTGCCAGCAGTGAGTGGGGGCCGACAGTAGCAGATACGCAGTATTTT | CASSEWGPTVADTQYF
TRBJ2-3 | TRBV28 | few | - | TGTGCCAGCAAAACTAGCCGCCGCACAGATACGCAGTATTTT | CASKTSRRTDTQYF
TRBJ2-7 | TRBV11-2 | - | - | TGTGCCAGCAGCGGGGCAGGGACCTACGAGCAGTACTTC | CASSGAGTYEQYF
TRBJ1-1 | TRBV6-2/TRBV6-3 | - | - | TGTGCCAGCAGCCTTTACCAGGGCACTGAAGCTTTCTTT | CASSLYQGTEAFF
TRBJ1-2 | TRBV7-9 | - | - | TGTGCCAGCAGCTCCGTCGGCGGCGACTATGGCTACACCTTC | CASSSVGGDYGYTF
TRBJ2-3 | TRBV7-9 | - | TRBD1 | TGTGCCAGCAGCTCACCCCCGGGACAGGGGTCCACAGATACGCAGTATTTT | CASSSPPGQGSTDTQYF
TRBJ2-5 | TRBV5-1 | once | TRBD2 | TGCGCCAGCAGCTTGGCGGGAGGCGAAGGGACCCAGTACTTC | CASSLAGGEGTQYF
TRBJ2-7 | TRBV5-5 | few | - | TGTGCCAGCAGCTTAACAGGTCAAAGCTCCTACGAGCAGTACTTC | CASSLTGQSSYEQYF
TRBJ2-5 | TRBV5-5 | - | TRBD1 | TGTGCCAGCAGCTTGGGACAGGGGCAAGAGACCCAGTACTTC | CASSLGQGQETQYF
TRBJ2-2 | TRBV18 | - | - | TGTGCCAGCTCACCACCGCCGCCCAGAAACACCGGGGAGCTGTTTTTT | CASSPPPPRNTGELFF
TRBJ1-6 | TRBV28 | - | - | TGTGCCAGCAGATCTGGACAGTTATATAATTCACCCCTCCACTTT | CASRSGQLYNSPLHF
TRBJ2-1 | TRBV5-1 | - | TRBD2 | TGCGCCAGCAGACTAGCGAGCAACAACAATGAGCAGTTCTTC | CASRLASNNNEQFF
TRBJ2-3 | TRBV12-3/TRBV12-4 | - | TRBD2 | TGTGCCAGCAGTAGTAGCGGGACCCCGCAGTATTTT | CASSSSGTPQYF
TRBJ1-3 | TRBV6-1 | - | TRBD1 | TGTGCCAGCAGTCAGACAGGGACTGGAAACACCATATATTTT | CASSQTGTGNTIYF
TRBJ2-7 | TRBV27 | - | - | TGTGCCAGCAGTTTACAGGCACAGGGATTCCACGAGCAGTACTTC | CASSLQAQGFHEQYF
TRBJ2-4 | TRBV27 | - | - | TGTGCCAGCAGTTCCCAGGCTGGGTACATTCAGTACTTC | CASSSQAGYIQYF
TRBJ2-7 | TRBV28 | - | - | TGTGCCAGCAGTTACAACCGCTTCGAGCAGTACTTC | CASSYNRFEQYF
TRBJ1-5 | TRBV6-1 | - | - | TGTGCCAGCAGTGAAGCGCTTCGGGGAGCGCCCCAGCATTTT | CASSEALRGAPQHF
TRBJ2-7 | TRBV3-1/TRBV3-2 | - | TRBD2 | TGTGCCAGCAGCCTCTATACGAGCGGGGGGACCTACGAGCAGTACTTC | CASSLYTSGGTYEQYF